This TCR beta chain stems from a study of CD8+CD57+ T cells in acquired aplastic anemia. Patients chosen for sequencing had CD8+CD57+ cells that had expanded, as shown by flow cytometry. No therapy had been given to the patients at the time of blood sampling. TCR beta VDJ and CDR3 profiling used genomic DNA as template. MiXCR was run by TCRdb on the reads, yielding one entry per CDR3 protein. The sample has around 430,000 distinct CDR3 sequences; over 25% are singletons. V was shortened by 4 bases and J by 8 bases, with 14 bases between the two germline ends. CDR1 is MGHDK, CDR2 SYGVNS, per germline. This CDR3 has 13 residues.

The genes are TRBV25-1 and TRBJ1-1; D gene unclear. The sample was sorted CD4+, CD8+, or CD8+CD57+ T cells (not recorded which) from PBMCs. The sequence was collected from a human donor with aplastic anemia. DNA for the CDR3: TGTGCCAGCAGTGGACGAGCGGACGCAGAAGCTTTCTTT. This encodes CASSGRADAEAFF.